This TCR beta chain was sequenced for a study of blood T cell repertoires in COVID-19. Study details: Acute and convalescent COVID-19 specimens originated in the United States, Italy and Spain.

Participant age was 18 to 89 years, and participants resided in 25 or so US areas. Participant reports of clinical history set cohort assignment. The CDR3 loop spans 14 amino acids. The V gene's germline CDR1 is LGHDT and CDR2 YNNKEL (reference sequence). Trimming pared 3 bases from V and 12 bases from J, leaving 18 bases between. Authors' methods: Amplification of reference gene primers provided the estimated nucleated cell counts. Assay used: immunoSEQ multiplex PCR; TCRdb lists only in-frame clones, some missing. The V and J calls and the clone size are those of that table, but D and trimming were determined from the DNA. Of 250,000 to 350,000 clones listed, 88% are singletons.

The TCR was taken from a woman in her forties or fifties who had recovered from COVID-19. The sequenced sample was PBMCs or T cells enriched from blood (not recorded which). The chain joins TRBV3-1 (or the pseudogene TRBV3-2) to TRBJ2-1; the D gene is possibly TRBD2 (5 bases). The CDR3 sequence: CASSQGRSGDGQFF. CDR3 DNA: TGTGCCAGCAGCCAGGGCCGGAGCGGCGATGGGCAGTTCTTC.